This TCR beta chain was identified during a study of blood T cell repertoires in COVID-19 (TCRdb year 2020). At the level of the whole study: The collaborator samples originated in the United States, Italy and Spain and spanned the acute and convalescent phases of COVID-19. The prospective study material was composed of cDNA or gDNA derived from T cells, B-cell-depleted T cells, or PBMCs. Subjects who had been exposed to COVID-19, were actively infected with it, or had recovered from it provided the deeply sampled blood TCRbeta repertoires that made up the dataset. A freely available public database, intended as a resource for researchers studying the immune response to SARS-CoV-2, is where the repertoires were released. Samples came from the ongoing ImmuneRACE study (first 160 participants) plus 1,254 subjects from 6 global collaborators. Sample metadata almost always included a de-identified subject ID, COVID-19 status, age in years and sex. Where HLA class I and class II types were available, the types were taken from metadata supplied by the sample provider, not from assay-based typing. Broad study findings and their caveats: The quantity of clinical and demographic metadata differed by source and by participant and was supplied without curation.

Another Seattle source contributed samples from volunteer blood donors who had recovered from COVID-19. Whole blood was collected in K2EDTA tubes by collaborating institutions according to the institutions' own protocols. For TCRbeta analysis, collaborators shipped samples as frozen whole blood, isolated PBMCs, or DNA extracted from either of those sample types. V and J lose 8 bases and 4 bases, and a span of 20 bases separates them. From the germline V gene, CDR1 is SNHLY and CDR2 is FYNNEI. Measured from the cysteine to the phenylalanine, the CDR3 is 15 residues long. Only the CDR3 portion is preserved as DNA: 45 bases, with reading frame beginning at the first base. TCRbeta CDR3 regions were amplified from genomic DNA by means of the immunoSEQ Assay, a bias-controlled multiplex PCR. In the original analysis: Nucleated cell counts per sample were estimated from amplification of reference gene primers within the assay. Sequence reads were collapsed and filtered to measure the absolute abundance of every unique TCRbeta CDR3 rearrangement. For each sample, productive Simpson clonality was calculated as the square root of Simpson's diversity index over productive rearrangements. TCRdb stores this immuneACCESS table with in-frame sequences only. Part of the clones is absent; in the studies checked, under half of the shortfall reflects unresolved V genes, and no reason is known for the rest. The V and J calls and clone size are taken from that table; D and trimming were inferred from the DNA. The sample table records 150,000 to 200,000 clones; around 83% of these occur just once. The ten largest clones take up roughly 19% of the sample.

Notes on this clone: Its antigen is not yet known. No qualities accompany the bases; no much larger clone lies one base away.

The chain employs TRBV2 and TRBJ1-2; TRBD1 is perhaps the D gene, given 5 matching bases. The receptor comes from an older woman who had recovered from COVID-19. The sample taken for sequencing was peripheral blood. CDR3 protein: CASGGGTYLGYGYTF. The nucleotide sequence reads as follows: TGTGCCAGCGGCGGAGGGACCTACTTGGGCTATGGCTACACCTTC.